The present T cell receptor beta chain was sequenced within a study of OX40 agonist ivuxolimab in advanced cancers. Across the study: Head and neck, renal cell, melanoma or hepatocellular carcinoma were the cancers that dose-escalation patients had. Of the participants, approximately 36% had some prior anti-PD-1, anti-PD-L1 or anti-CTLA-4 therapy, which was allowed. General observations from the study: The study found among the lowest clonal expansion in partial responders at 0.1-3.0 mg/kg. Clonal expansion from baseline to week 6 occurred in both CD4+ and CD8+ T cells.

Measured with immunoSEQ multiplex PCR; TCRdb has only the in-frame clones, and not every one. This table has some 50,000 clones, about nine tenths appearing once. For this clone: Its antigen is unidentified.

J was trimmed by 7 bases and V by 6 bases; bases with no gene match: 5. This CDR3 is built from 13 residues. Germline V gene lookup returns CDR1 SNHLY and CDR2 FYNNEI. The sequencing here drew on CD4+ or CD8+ T cells sorted from blood, taken in a trial of the OX40 agonist ivuxolimab. The J gene is TRBJ1-2, the V gene TRBV2; 10 bases are shared with TRBD1. This receptor was identified in an adult with an advanced solid tumor such as melanoma, head and neck, liver or kidney cancer. Written as DNA, the CDR3 is TGTGCCAGCAGGACAGGGGGCACGGGTGGCTACACCTTC. Translated: CASRTGGTGGYTF.